This T cell receptor beta chain was recorded in a study of Graves' ophthalmopathy and Graves' hyperthyroidism. Findings and caveats of the study: From stable hyperthyroidism, ophthalmopathy was separated by a 13-signature model with 87.88% sensitivity and approximately 81% specificity.

Scientists amplified the TCR beta CDR3 regions from RNA transcripts. RT-PCR was first run with HTBI primers, then multiplex PCR in a second round. MiXCR, run by TCRdb on the multiplex PCR reads, gives a single entry per CDR3 protein. Of 200,000 to 250,000 distinct CDR3 sequences in the sample, 29% are singletons; the top ten hold approximately 9%. Ineligible for inclusion were patients with other autoimmune diseases, uncontrolled infections, pregnancy or lactation. The PBMC fraction was derived from 10 ml of fresh peripheral blood. V was cut by 6 bases and J by 9 bases, with 14 bases left in between. Germline assignment: CDR1 SQVTM and CDR2 ANQGSEA. The CDR3 totals 12 residues. This clonotype appeared many times. The antigen is not known.

This clonotype was sampled from a man aged 45 to 65 with Graves' ophthalmopathy. Specimen: peripheral blood. V and J are TRBV29-1 and TRBJ2-2; either TRBD1 or TRBD2 may fit D (5 bases each). The CDR3 DNA follows: TGCAGCGTGGGACGCCGGAACCGGGAGCTGTTTTTT. Amino acid sequence: CSVGRRNRELFF.